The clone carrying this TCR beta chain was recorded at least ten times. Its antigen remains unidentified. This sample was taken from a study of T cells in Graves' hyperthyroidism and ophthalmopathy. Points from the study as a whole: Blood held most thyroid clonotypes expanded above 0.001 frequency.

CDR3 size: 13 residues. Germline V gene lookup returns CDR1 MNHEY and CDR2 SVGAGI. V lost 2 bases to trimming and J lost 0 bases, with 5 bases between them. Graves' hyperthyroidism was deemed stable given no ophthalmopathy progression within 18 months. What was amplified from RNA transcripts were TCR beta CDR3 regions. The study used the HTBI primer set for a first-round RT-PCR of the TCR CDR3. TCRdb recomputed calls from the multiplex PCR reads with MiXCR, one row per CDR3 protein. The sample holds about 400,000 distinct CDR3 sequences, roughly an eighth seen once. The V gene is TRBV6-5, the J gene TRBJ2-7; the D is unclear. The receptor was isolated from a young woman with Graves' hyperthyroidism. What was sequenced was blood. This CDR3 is CASSYEPSYEQYF. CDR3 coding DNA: TGTGCCAGCAGTTACGAGCCCTCCTACGAGCAGTACTTC.